What follows describes a single TCR beta chain. Authors' data handling: Counts of nucleated cells, estimated from reference gene primer amplification, were obtained. Method: immunoSEQ multiplex PCR; TCRdb's copy keeps in-frame clones and lacks some. V, J and clone size are taken as reported in that table, and D and trimming were inferred from the DNA itself. The table has a few hundred thousand clones, around 83% seen once. V lost 8 bases to trimming and J lost 4 bases; unmatched junction nucleotides: 11. The V gene's germline CDR1 is LNHDA and CDR2 SQIVND (reference sequence). CDR3 size: 16 residues. This record comes from a study of blood T cell repertoires in COVID-19. At the level of the study: COVID-19 samples from acute and convalescent phases originated in the United States, Italy and Spain. T cells, B-cell-depleted T cells, or PBMCs provided the cDNA or gDNA that served as material.

Individuals drawn from about 26 US areas were about 18 to 90 years old. The specimen was PBMCs or T cells enriched from blood (not recorded which). The V and J genes are TRBV19 and TRBJ1-5; 10 bases agree with TRBD1. This TCR was recovered from a woman in her forties or fifties who had recovered from COVID-19. This chain's CDR3 is CASHGDRGGPNQPQHF. CDR3 bases: TGTGCCAGTCACGGGGACAGGGGAGGTCCTAATCAGCCCCAGCATTTT.